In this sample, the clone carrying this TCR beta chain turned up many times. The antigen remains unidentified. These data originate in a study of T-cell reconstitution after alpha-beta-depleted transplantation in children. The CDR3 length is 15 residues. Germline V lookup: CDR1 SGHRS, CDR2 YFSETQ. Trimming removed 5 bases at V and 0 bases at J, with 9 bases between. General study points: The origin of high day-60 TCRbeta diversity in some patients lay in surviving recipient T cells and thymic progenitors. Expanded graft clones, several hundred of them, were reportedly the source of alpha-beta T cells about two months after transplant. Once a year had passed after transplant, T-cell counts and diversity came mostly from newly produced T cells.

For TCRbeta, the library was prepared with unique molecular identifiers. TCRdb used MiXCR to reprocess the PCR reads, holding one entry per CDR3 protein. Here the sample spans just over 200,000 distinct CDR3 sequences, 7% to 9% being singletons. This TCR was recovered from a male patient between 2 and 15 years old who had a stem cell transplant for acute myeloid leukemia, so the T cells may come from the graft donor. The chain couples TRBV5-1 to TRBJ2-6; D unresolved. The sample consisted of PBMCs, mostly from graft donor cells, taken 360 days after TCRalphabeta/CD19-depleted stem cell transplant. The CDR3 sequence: CASSRHTSGANVLTF. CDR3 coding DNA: TGCGCCAGCAGTCGACACACCTCTGGGGCCAACGTCCTGACTTTC.